This TCR beta chain stems from a study of T cells and Merkel cell carcinoma outcomes (TCRdb year 2020). Regarding the complete study: The study looked at whether the tumor T-cell repertoire and T-cell density could predict clinical outcome in patients with Merkel cell carcinoma. Broader findings and caveats from the paper: Clinical outcomes in Merkel cell carcinoma patients were reported to be predicted by T-cell repertoire features combined with T-cell density.

Reading the germline V gene gives CDR1 MDHEN and CDR2 SYDVKM. Taken from cysteine to phenylalanine, the CDR3 has 14 residues. Only the CDR3 DNA stays, 42 bases, in frame from base 1. The germline V and J ends show losses of 5 bases and 5 bases respectively, and no gene match explains 8 bases of the junction. Receptors were amplified or captured by the immunoSEQ multiplex PCR assay. TCRdb took over this immuneACCESS table, retaining in-frame rearrangements with V and J assigned. Such tables are incomplete; in checked studies, under half of the missing clones stem from an unresolved V gene, and the remainder is unexplained. This sample holds 15,000 to 18,000 clones; around 86% were observed only once. The leading ten clones occupy around 8.3% of the sample. Of note for this clone: Its antigen is currently not known. No base-level quality is on record; no much larger clone is a single base apart.

Samples were obtained from patients with Merkel cell carcinoma. The receptor comes from a human donor with Merkel cell carcinoma. The V and J genes are TRBV28 and TRBJ1-1; 7 bases in between match TRBD1. Sequencing was carried out using tumor tissue from Merkel cell carcinoma. The DNA reads as follows: TGTGCCAGCAGTCCAGACAGGGTATGGACTGAAGCTTTCTTT. Its protein is CASSPDRVWTEAFF. With the portions outside the CDR3 filled from the reference TRBV28 and TRBJ1-1 genes, the complete variable region becomes DVKVTQSSRYLVKRTGEKVFLECVQDMDHENMFWYRQDPGLGLRLIYFSYDVKMKEKGDIPEGYSVSREKKERFSLILESASTNQTSMYLCASSPDRVWTEAFFGQGTRLTVV.